This T cell receptor (beta chain) was captured in a study of T cell repertoires in cytomegalovirus infection. Across the study: Indications came from public TCR beta signatures; they pointed to CMV infection and to a matching HLA type. Points from the study as a whole: Cumulative frequency of public TCR beta families picked out carriers of CMV plus the relevant HLA.

On this clonotype: Its specificity is not known.

The CDR3 is 16 residues long. V shed 4 bases and J shed 1 base, with 13 bases lying between them. Looked up from germline, CDR1 is SGHVS and CDR2 is FQNEAQ. TCRdb recomputed calls from the reads with MiXCR, one row per CDR3 protein. The table includes about 110,000 distinct CDR3 sequences, about a tenth detected once. The specimen sequenced was PBMCs, sequenced either directly or after in vitro stimulation (not recorded which). The TCR comes from a human donor in good health (CMV status not recorded). Some clones in this sample may be carry-over from other donors' samples. The V and J genes are TRBV7-8 and TRBJ1-4; no firm D call. The CDR3 protein is CASSSKGGETNEKLFF. DNA of the CDR3: TGTGCCAGCAGCTCAAAGGGCGGAGAAACTAATGAAAAACTGTTTTTT.